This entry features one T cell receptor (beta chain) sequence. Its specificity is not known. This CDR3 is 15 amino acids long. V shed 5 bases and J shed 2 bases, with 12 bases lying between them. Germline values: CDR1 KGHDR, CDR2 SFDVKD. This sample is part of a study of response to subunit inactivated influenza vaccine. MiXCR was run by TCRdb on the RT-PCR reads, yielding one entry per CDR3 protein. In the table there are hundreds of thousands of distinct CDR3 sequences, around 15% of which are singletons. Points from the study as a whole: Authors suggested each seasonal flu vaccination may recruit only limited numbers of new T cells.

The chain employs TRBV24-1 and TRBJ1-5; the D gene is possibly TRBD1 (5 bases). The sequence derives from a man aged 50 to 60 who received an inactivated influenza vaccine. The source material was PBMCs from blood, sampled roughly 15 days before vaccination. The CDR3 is CATSGNGAGNQPQHF. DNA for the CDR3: TGTGCCACCAGTGGGAATGGGGCCGGCAATCAGCCCCAGCATTTT.